This entry lists 14 T cell receptor beta chains sequenced from one sample in a study of T cells in localized non-small cell lung cancer. Some clones are missing from TCRdb's copy, which holds only in-frame ones; the method was immunoSEQ multiplex PCR. The sample carries about 24,000 clones, around 89% recorded once. The sequences come from peripheral blood mononuclear cells, collected before any cancer treatment. These receptors were collected from a woman between 35 and 70 years old with stage III lung adenocarcinoma.

This clone was counted a single time. The V call is TRBV7-2, the J call TRBJ2-6; D is undetermined. Per germline, CDR1 SGHTA and CDR2 FQGNSA. The CDR3 is made up of 13 amino acids. V was pared by 5 bases and J by 6 bases, with 8 bases between. The CDR3 spells CASSPPKANVLTF. The CDR3 bases are TGTGCCAGCAGCCCGCCTAAGGCCAACGTCCTGACTTTC.

V is TRBV6-1 and J is TRBJ1-3; TRBD1 matches 7 bases. The CDR3 runs 13 residues. V was pared by 5 bases and J by 4 bases, with 2 bases of the junction left unmatched. The germline gives CDR1 MNHNS, CDR2 SASEGT. The CDR3 bases are TGTGCCAGCAGTCGGGACAGAGGAAACACCATATATTTT. Translating it yields CASSRDRGNTIYF.

The gene calls are TRBV7-9 and TRBJ1-3, with TRBD1 identical over 9 bases. The V segment lost 5 bases and the J segment 5 bases; nucleotides outside the gene matches: 7. Germline CDR1 SEHNR, CDR2 FQNEAQ (reference sequence). The CDR3 runs 15 residues. The CDR3 region is CASSEQGAGRNTIYF. CDR3 coding DNA: TGTGCCAGCAGCGAACAGGGGGCTGGTAGAAACACCATATATTTT.

The CDR3 loop reads CASSRAQGLQETQYF. CDR3 DNA: TGTGCCAGCAGCCGGGCACAGGGGCTACAAGAGACCCAGTACTTC. The V call is TRBV11-2, the J call TRBJ2-5; TRBD1 matches 7 bases. This CDR3 contains 15 residues. The V segment lost 5 bases and the J segment 2 bases; nucleotides outside the gene matches: 8. The germline V gene has CDR1 SGHAT and CDR2 FQNNGV.

Here the CDR3 DNA reads TGCGCCAGCAGCTTGAGCGGGGAGCTGTTTTTT. It encodes CASSLSGELFF. The V gene is TRBV5-1, the J gene TRBJ2-2, with D uncertain. The CDR3 loop spans 11 amino acids. CDR1 is SGHRS, CDR2 YFSETQ, per germline. The V and J ends lost 1 base and 7 bases respectively, with 2 bases between them.

The chain links TRBV7-6 to TRBJ2-3, with 9 nucleotides matching TRBD1. CDR1 SGHVS and CDR2 FNYEAQ come from the germline V gene. The J segment lost 4 bases and the V segment lost 4 bases, leaving 6 bases of the junction unmatched. This CDR3 contains 15 residues. In DNA form, the CDR3 reads TGTGCCAGCAGCTCAGACAGGGGGTACTCAGATACGCAGTATTTT. Translating it yields CASSSDRGYSDTQYF. The full variable domain, its missing parts supplied by reference TRBV7-6 and TRBJ2-3, is GAGVSQSPRYKVTKRGQDVALRCDPISGHVSLYWYRQALGQGPEFLTYFNYEAQQDKSGLPNDRFSAERPEGSISTLTIQRTEQRDSAMYRCASSSDRGYSDTQYFGPGTRLTVL.

The CDR3 sequence is CASRTGAANELFF. CDR3 coding DNA: TGTGCCAGTCGGACAGGGGCCGCCAACGAGCTGTTTTTT. The chain is built from TRBV2 and TRBJ2-2; 9 bases align to TRBD1. The germline V gene has CDR1 SNHLY and CDR2 FYNNEI. The CDR3 runs to 13 residues. With 9 bases clipped from V and 11 bases from J, the junction kept 10 bases outside the gene matches.

The V and J genes are TRBV6-5 and TRBJ2-5, with D possibly TRBD1 on 6 matching bases. Germline-derived CDR1 and CDR2 are MNHEY and SVGAGI. Trimming left V 6 bases short and J 6 bases short, with 14 bases between. This CDR3 spans 13 amino acids. This CDR3 is CASSRTVLQTQYF. CDR3 sequence (DNA): TGTGCCAGCAGCCGGACAGTTTTGCAGACCCAGTACTTC.

The V and J genes are TRBV19 and TRBJ1-1; D not certain. Germline V lookup: CDR1 LNHDA, CDR2 SQIVND (reference sequence). Trimming shortened V by 1 base and J by 1 base, and 7 bases separated the two germline ends. This CDR3 region has 14 residues. As DNA, the CDR3 is TGTGCCAGTAGTATAGCCCCTGGGAACACTGAAGCTTTCTTT. Translated: CASSIAPGNTEAFF.

V gene TRBV25-1 combines with J gene TRBJ2-6; no clear D. V was shortened by 2 bases and J by 0 bases, with 8 bases between the two germline ends. This CDR3 comprises 16 residues. The V gene's germline CDR1 is MGHDK and CDR2 SYGVNS. This chain's CDR3 is CASSEHVLSGANVLTF. DNA of the CDR3: TGTGCCAGCAGTGAACACGTCCTCTCTGGGGCCAACGTCCTGACTTTC.

V and J are TRBV10-3 and TRBJ1-1, with D unresolved. V was pared by 6 bases and J by 3 bases, with 8 bases between. CDR1 is ENHRY and CDR2 is SYGVKD in the germline V gene. The CDR3 loop spans 12 amino acids. CDR3 residues: CAISARDTEAFF. The CDR3 region has the DNA TGTGCCATCAGCGCCCGGGACACTGAAGCTTTCTTT.

The chain recombines TRBV19 with TRBJ1-1; D unclear. The V end was cut by 10 bases, the J end by 1 base, with 16 bases between. This CDR3 has 14 residues. CDR1 LNHDA and CDR2 SQIVND come from the germline V gene (reference sequence). The CDR3: CATGPDGGNTEAFF. CDR3 DNA sequence: TGTGCCACCGGTCCGGACGGAGGGAACACTGAAGCTTTCTTT.

This clone was seen just once. V gene TRBV2 combines with J gene TRBJ2-3; possible D gene TRBD2, 5 bases. The V end lost 4 bases, the J end lost 2 bases, and 7 bases lay between the germline ends. The germline V gene has CDR1 SNHLY and CDR2 FYNNEI. CDR3 length equals 13 residues. CDR3 sequence: CASSVGATDTQYF. CDR3 DNA: TGTGCCAGCAGTGTGGGAGCCACAGATACGCAGTATTTT. The entire variable domain, with the rest obtained from reference TRBV2 and TRBJ2-3, is as follows: EPEVTQTPSHQVTQMGQEVILRCVPISNHLYFYWYRQILGQKVEFLVSFYNNEISEKSEIFDDQFSVERPDGSNFTLKIRSTKLEDSAMYFCASSVGATDTQYFGPGTRLTVL.

The chain uses TRBV6-6 and TRBJ1-2; D is unclear. CDR1 and CDR2 from the germline V gene are MNHNY and SVGAGI (reference sequence). Deletions cut 6 bases from V and 4 bases from J, with 18 bases between. The CDR3 contains 15 residues. Written as DNA, the CDR3 is TGTGCCAGCAGCCTCACCACCCTCGTTGTCTATGGCTACACCTTC. It codes for CASSLTTLVVYGYTF.